Each of the 15 T cell receptor beta chains below was sequenced from the same sample in a study of blood T cell repertoires in COVID-19. Profiled with immunoSEQ multiplex PCR; TCRdb holds only in-frame clones, not every one. Of about 310,000 clones detected, approximately 86% appear once; the ten largest clones hold over 1%. The sequenced sample was peripheral blood. Receptors originate from a man aged 70 or older with acute or convalescent COVID-19.

This clone was observed a single time. The V gene is TRBV28, the J gene TRBJ2-2, with 7 bases lining up with TRBD1. Losses at the gene ends were 11 bases for V and 1 base for J; bases not matched to a gene: 4. The CDR3 contains 13 residues. Germline V gene sequence: CDR1 MDHEN, CDR2 SYDVKM. The CDR3, as DNA: TGTGCCGGTCGGACAGGGAACACCGGGGAGCTGTTTTTT. Its protein is CAGRTGNTGELFF.

The chain recombines TRBV18 with TRBJ1-2; tentative D call: TRBD1 (6 bases). Germline values: CDR1 KGHSH, CDR2 LQKENI. The CDR3 covers 15 residues. V lost 2 bases to trimming and J lost 3 bases, with 13 bases between them. CDR3 DNA sequence: TGTGCCAGCTCACCAACCGGACAGCCAGACTATGGCTACACCTTC. This codes for CASSPTGQPDYGYTF.

The gene calls are TRBV7-9 and TRBJ2-4; 10 bases match TRBD2. From germline, CDR1 is SEHNR and CDR2 FQNEAQ (reference sequence). V lost 5 bases to trimming and J lost 0 bases; unmatched junction nucleotides: 10. The length of the CDR3 is 18 residues. CDR3 nucleotides: TGTGCCAGCAGCCTTCCGGGCCGACTAGCGGGAGCCAAAAACATTCAGTACTTC. Protein sequence: CASSLPGRLAGAKNIQYF.

This rearrangement joins TRBV3-1 (or the pseudogene TRBV3-2) to TRBJ2-7; 9 bases fit TRBD1. Per the germline V gene, CDR1 is LGHDT and CDR2 is YNNKEL (reference sequence). CDR3 size: 17 residues. The V and J ends lost 3 bases and 1 base, in that order; junction bases with no gene match: 10. The CDR3 region is CASSHRTGGGRSYEQYF. The CDR3 nucleotides are TGTGCCAGCAGCCATAGAACAGGGGGCGGTAGGTCCTACGAGCAGTACTTC.

V is TRBV2 and J is TRBJ2-2; no firm D call. In germline, CDR1 is SNHLY, CDR2 FYNNEI. V lost 4 bases, J lost 7 bases, and 7 bases lay in between. The CDR3 length is 12 residues. For the CDR3, the DNA is TGTGCCAGCAGTGTTCACAGCGGGGAGCTGTTTTTT. Translation: CASSVHSGELFF.

The CDR3 DNA sequence: TGTGCCAGCAGCCTAGGCCCTGGCTCTGGAAACACCATATATTTT. Translation gives CASSLGPGSGNTIYF. The gene calls are TRBV28 and TRBJ1-3; unclear D gene. The CDR3 length is 15 residues. Germline V gives CDR1 MDHEN, CDR2 SYDVKM. Trimming took off 6 bases at V and 0 bases at J, with 12 bases between the two ends. Looking up the rest from reference TRBV28 and TRBJ1-3 gives the full variable domain: DVKVTQSSRYLVKRTGEKVFLECVQDMDHENMFWYRQDPGLGLRLIYFSYDVKMKEKGDIPEGYSVSREKKERFSLILESASTNQTSMYLCASSLGPGSGNTIYFGEGSWLTVV.

This clone was observed a single time. This chain joins TRBV9 and TRBJ1-2; 10 bases agree with TRBD1. The CDR3 is 14 residues long. From germline, CDR1 is SGDLS and CDR2 YYNGEE. V lost 4 bases to trimming and J lost 8 bases; unmatched junction nucleotides: 8. The CDR3 bases are TGTGCCAGCAGCCCACGACAGGGGGCGGGAGGCTACACCTTC. Protein: CASSPRQGAGGYTF.

The chain carries TRBV13 and TRBJ1-2; D may be TRBD1 (6 bases). This CDR3 spans 15 amino acids. Trimming took 1 base from V and 8 from J, leaving 17 bases between them. The germline CDR1 and CDR2 sequences are PRHDT and FYEKMQ (reference sequence). CDR3 coding DNA: TGTGCCAGCAGCTTAGTGGGCAGGGGAAGCTTGGGCTACACCTTC. This gives the protein CASSLVGRGSLGYTF. Drawing the rest from reference TRBV13 and TRBJ1-2, the complete variable domain is AAGVIQSPRHLIKEKRETATLKCYPIPRHDTVYWYQQGPGQDPQFLISFYEKMQSDKGSIPDRFSAQQFSDYHSELNMSSLELGDSALYFCASSLVGRGSLGYTFGSGTRLTVV.

This clone was detected only once. This rearrangement joins TRBV6-6 to TRBJ2-1, with a possible D match to TRBD2 (7 bases). The CDR3 runs to 17 residues. Germline V gene data show CDR1 as MNHNY and CDR2 as SVGAGI (reference sequence). Between the trimmed V and J ends, which lost 5 bases and 5 bases, there was a span of 22 bases. CDR3 in amino acids: CASSPQGPGGGDNEQFF. DNA for the CDR3: TGTGCCAGCAGTCCGCAAGGCCCCGGAGGGGGGGACAATGAGCAGTTCTTC.

The J gene is TRBJ2-3, the V gene TRBV28; 11 positions match TRBD2. The CDR3 has 16 amino acids. The V and J ends lost 6 bases and 0 bases, in that order; junction bases with no gene match: 5. Germline V CDR1 and CDR2: MDHEN, SYDVKM. The CDR3 is CASRPSGRRSTDTQYF. The CDR3 bases are TGTGCCAGCAGGCCTAGCGGGAGGAGAAGCACAGATACGCAGTATTTT.

The CDR3 protein is CASSIRQGTGGETQYF. The CDR3 DNA sequence: TGTGCCAGTAGTATCAGACAGGGGACCGGGGGAGAGACCCAGTACTTC. V and J are TRBV19 and TRBJ2-5; 8 bases align to TRBD1. This CDR3 has 16 amino acids. Trimming at V came to 3 bases and at J to 4 bases, leaving 10 bases not matched to a gene. Germline V gene sequence: CDR1 LNHDA, CDR2 SQIVND (reference sequence). Full variable domain (outside the CDR3, taken from reference TRBV19 and TRBJ2-5): DGGITQSPKYLFRKEGQNVTLSCEQNLNHDAMYWYRQDPGQGLRLIYYSQIVNDFQKGDIAEGYSVSREKKESFPLTVTSAQKNPTAFYLCASSIRQGTGGETQYFGPGTRLLVL.

The chain recombines TRBV9 with TRBJ2-1; D is perhaps TRBD2 (5 bases). V was pared by 0 bases and J by 12 bases, with 13 bases between. Germline V CDR1 and CDR2: SGDLS, YYNGEE. CDR3 size: 13 residues. Here the CDR3 reads CASSVGVESGQFF. For the CDR3, the DNA is TGTGCCAGCAGCGTAGGTGTGGAGAGCGGGCAGTTCTTC.

This clone was picked up a small number of times. This chain connects TRBV7-3 to TRBJ2-2; the D gene is possibly TRBD2 (6 bases). This CDR3 has 14 residues. From germline, CDR1 is SGHTA and CDR2 FQGTGA. V was trimmed by 5 bases and J by 1 base, leaving 8 bases between them. CDR3 residues: CASSRAGNTGELFF. The CDR3 nucleotides are TGTGCCAGCAGCCGAGCGGGGAACACCGGGGAGCTGTTTTTT.

The chain couples TRBV28 to TRBJ1-1, with D unclear. CDR1 and CDR2 from the germline V gene are MDHEN and SYDVKM. This CDR3 contains 13 residues. Trimming stripped 7 bases from V and 1 base from J, with 10 bases between. CDR3 protein: CASTTPRNTEAFF. The DNA for the CDR3 is TGTGCCAGCACCACACCCCGGAACACTGAAGCTTTCTTT.

The rearrangement joins TRBV5-1 to TRBJ2-2; maybe TRBD2 (6 bases). CDR1 and CDR2 from the germline V gene are SGHRS and YFSETQ. With 0 bases removed from V and 1 base from J, the gap between germline ends came to 13 bases. The CDR3 runs to 17 residues. The CDR3, as DNA: TGCGCCAGCAGCTTGGCTAGGGGTAGCGGGAACACCGGGGAGCTGTTTTTT. This encodes CASSLARGSGNTGELFF.